This is a list of T cell receptor beta chains from one sample in a study of T-cell memory formation after mild COVID-19. TCRdb redid the calling of the 5' RACE reads with MiXCR, one entry per CDR3 protein. The profile shows about 390,000 distinct CDR3 sequences, 16% of them singletons. Sequencing was performed on PBMCs or a T cell subset sorted from them (not recorded which). The source of these receptors is a man younger than 35 who had mild COVID-19 (a few samples of this study predate the infection). Cell type and time point are not known. Both conserved end residues are part of each CDR3. A D gene is named only where the DNA matches it firmly. Size tells how often a clone was seen (once, few, many) or the class of an expanded clone, and some rows leave it out.

CDR3 length | J gene | clone size | D gene | V gene | CDR3 DNA | CDR3 protein
15 | TRBJ2-5 | few | . | TRBV9 | TGTGCCAGCAGCGTAGTTGGGACGGACCAAGAGACCCAGTACTTC | CASSVVGTDQETQYF
17 | TRBJ2-3 | few | TRBD2 | TRBV5-1 | TGCGCCAGCAGCTTATTTAGCGGGGTCCTACCCACAGATACGCAGTATTTT | CASSLFSGVLPTDTQYF
13 | TRBJ2-2 | . | . | TRBV6-2/TRBV6-3 | TGTGCCAGCAGTACCTACTACACCGGGGAGCTGTTTTTT | CASSTYYTGELFF
15 | TRBJ2-5 | . | . | TRBV4-1 | TGCGCCAGCAGCCAAGGGGGCACCCCCGGAGAGACCCAGTACTTC | CASSQGGTPGETQYF
14 | TRBJ1-2 | . | TRBD1 | TRBV4-3 | TGCGCCAGCAGCCAAGCCGGGACAGATCATGGCTACACCTTC | CASSQAGTDHGYTF
15 | TRBJ2-5 | few | TRBD1 | TRBV14 | TGTGCCAGCAGCCAAGAGCCGGGACAGCAAGAGACCCAGTACTTC | CASSQEPGQQETQYF
14 | TRBJ1-1 | many | . | TRBV5-1 | TGTGCCAGCAGCCTGGCAGTCATGAACACTGAAGCTTTCTTT | CASSLAVMNTEAFF
15 | TRBJ2-3 | . | TRBD2 | TRBV10-2 | TGCGCCAGCAGTGAATCGGGACTAGCCTCAGATACGCAGTATTTT | CASSESGLASDTQYF
17 | TRBJ2-5 | . | . | TRBV2 | TGTGCCAGCAGAGACAGGATGGGCTCTCAGGACGGAGAGACCCAGTACTTC | CASRDRMGSQDGETQYF
16 | TRBJ2-5 | few | TRBD1 | TRBV15 | TGTGCCACCAGCAGTAACTGGGGCAGGGGGCGAGAGACCCAGTACTTC | CATSSNWGRGRETQYF
15 | TRBJ2-1 | . | TRBD2 | TRBV12-3/TRBV12-4 | TGTGCCAGCAGCACTGGACTAGCGGGGGGGATTGAGCAGTTCTTC | CASSTGLAGGIEQFF
15 | TRBJ2-2 | few | TRBD1 | TRBV7-9 | TGTGCCAGCAGCATGGACAGGGCGAACACCGGGGAGCTGTTTTTT | CASSMDRANTGELFF
13 | TRBJ1-1 | few | . | TRBV11-2 | TGTGCCAGCAGCGCACAGGGAGGGGCTGAAGCTTTCTTT | CASSAQGGAEAFF
15 | TRBJ2-5 | . | TRBD2 | TRBV20-1 | TGCAGTGCTAGTCCGGCTAGCGGGGGACAAGAGACCCAGTACTTC | CSASPASGGQETQYF
12 | TRBJ1-1 | few | . | TRBV7-9 | TGTGCCAGCAGTTCGCTGGGACCTGAAGCTTTCTTT | CASSSLGPEAFF
14 | TRBJ1-3 | few | . | TRBV6-4 | TGTGCCAGCAGGGCCCGGAGCTCTGGAAACACCATATATTTT | CASRARSSGNTIYF
16 | TRBJ2-5 | . | TRBD2 | TRBV7-2 | TGTGCCAGCACCCTAGGGAGGGGAAGGGGTTGGGAGACCCAGTACTTC | CASTLGRGRGWETQYF